This T cell receptor beta chain was retrieved from a study of T cells in tuberculosis. Study findings and constraints: Active tuberculosis patients had shorter CDR3-alpha; the beta difference was nonsignificant. Using the GMM-specific repertoire gave about 86% accuracy versus 60% to 70% with motifs.

This clone has only one observation. Antigen: not known. Per germline, CDR1 LNHDA and CDR2 SQIVND (reference sequence). The CDR3 loop spans 13 amino acids. The trim removed 3 bases at V and 6 bases at J, leaving 5 bases unmatched. Clones were sequenced by immunoSEQ multiplex PCR, and TCRdb holds only the in-frame ones, with some missing. This sample has fewer than 30,000 clones; 90% to 95% occur once, and the top ten carry around 4.7%. The chain has TRBV19 and TRBJ2-7; 7 bases agree with TRBD1. The receptor's source is a donor between 10 and 29 years old with latent tuberculosis or without tuberculosis infection. Sequenced material: PBMCs. DNA for the CDR3: TGTGCCAGTAGTATGACAGGGTTCGGCGAGCAGTACTTC. Amino acid sequence: CASSMTGFGEQYF.